These 18 T cell receptor beta chains came from one sample sequenced in a study of cytomegalovirus exposure and HLA in healthy donors. Assay: immunoSEQ multiplex PCR; the TCRdb copy retains only in-frame clones and omits some. The sample has about 180,000 clones, about 87% seen once. Sequenced material: PBMCs. These receptors were collected from a woman aged 30 to 39 in good health and CMV-seronegative.

This clone was detected a few times. This chain connects TRBV29-1 to TRBJ1-2, with TRBD1 as a possible D gene (5 bases). The CDR3 contains 14 residues. Trimming cost V 3 bases and J 4 bases, with 15 bases left between them. CDR1 is SQVTM, CDR2 ANQGSEA, per germline. CDR3 coding DNA: TGCAGCGTTGAGGGCAGGGAACTGAGCTATGGCTACACCTTC. The encoded protein is CSVEGRELSYGYTF.

The chain employs TRBV6-1 and TRBJ1-1, with a tentative D call TRBD1 (5 bases). Per germline, CDR1 MNHNS and CDR2 SASEGT. The length of the CDR3 is 14 residues. Between the trimmed V and J ends, which lost 6 bases and 4 bases, there was a span of 15 bases. In DNA, the CDR3 is TGTGCCAGCAGCCACAGGACGTTGGGCACTGAAGCTTTCTTT. It codes for CASSHRTLGTEAFF.

The rearrangement uses TRBV2 and TRBJ2-1, with TRBD2 matching 8 bases. V shed 3 bases and J 9 bases; nucleotides not matched to a gene: 7. Germline CDR1 is SNHLY and CDR2 is FYNNEI. The CDR3 runs 14 residues. The CDR3 DNA follows: TGTGCCAGCAGTGATCTACTAGCGGTGTTTGAGCAGTTCTTC. Translation: CASSDLLAVFEQFF.

This chain links TRBV27 with TRBJ2-7; 12 positions match TRBD1. The CDR3 runs 16 residues. V was pared by 5 bases and J by 5 bases, with 10 bases of the junction left unmatched. CDR1 MNHEY and CDR2 SMNVEV come from the germline V gene (reference sequence). In DNA form, the CDR3 reads TGTGCCAGCAGTCTTACCGGGACAGGGGGCCTTCACGAGCAGTACTTC. It is translated as CASSLTGTGGLHEQYF.

This chain links TRBV18 with TRBJ2-3, with TRBD1 matching over 7 bases. This CDR3 comprises 15 residues. Germline V gene sequence: CDR1 KGHSH, CDR2 LQKENI. After removal of 3 bases from V and 2 bases from J, the junction contained 5 bases not matched to a gene. The CDR3, as DNA: TGTGCCAGCTCACCCCGACAGGGCCCCACAGATACGCAGTATTTT. Amino acid sequence: CASSPRQGPTDTQYF.

This clone showed up just a few times. For the CDR3, the DNA is TGTGCTAGTGGTTTGACAGGAAGGGAAGCTTTCTTT. Its translation is CASGLTGREAFF. The V gene is TRBV12-5, the J gene TRBJ1-1; TRBD1 is a possible D gene (5 bases). The CDR3 spans 12 residues. Trimming left V 2 bases short and J 8 bases short, with 9 bases between. Per germline, CDR1 LGHNT and CDR2 FRNRAP.

The chain joins TRBV5-1 to TRBJ1-1; D unresolved. Germline-derived CDR1 and CDR2 are SGHRS and YFSETQ. The CDR3 is 16 residues long. Trimming removed 3 bases from V and 1 base from J, with 16 bases in between. CDR3: CASSSPTLDGNTEAFF. The CDR3 region has the DNA TGCGCCAGCAGCTCCCCTACCCTAGACGGGAACACTGAAGCTTTCTTT.

The rearrangement joins TRBV5-6 to TRBJ2-7, with TRBD2 matching 7 bases. The CDR3 extends over 14 amino acids. From germline, CDR1 is SGHDT and CDR2 YYEEEE. J was trimmed by 5 bases and V by 2 bases; bases with no gene match: 7. This chain's CDR3 is CASSLAGLGNEQYF. CDR3 DNA: TGTGCCAGCAGCTTAGCGGGGTTGGGAAACGAGCAGTACTTC. Variable domain in full (rest from reference TRBV5-6 and TRBJ2-7): DAGVTQSPTHLIKTRGQQVTLRCSPKSGHDTVSWYQQALGQGPQFIFQYYEEEERQRGNFPDRFSGHQFPNYSSELNVNALLLGDSALYLCASSLAGLGNEQYFGPGTRLTVT.

The chain uses TRBV4-2 and TRBJ2-1; 7 nucleotides line up with TRBD1. The CDR3 consists of 13 residues. V lost 3 bases and J lost 15; bases outside the gene matches: 11. Germline values: CDR1 LGHNA, CDR2 YNFKEQ. The DNA of the CDR3 is TGTGCCAGCAGCCATGACGTACAGGGGTTTACGTTCTTC. Amino acids: CASSHDVQGFTFF.

This sequence joins TRBV5-4 and TRBJ1-2; 8 bases match TRBD1. Germline values: CDR1 SGHNT, CDR2 YYREEE (reference sequence). The CDR3 consists of 14 residues. Losses at the gene ends were 6 bases for V and 8 bases for J; bases not matched to a gene: 12. Here the CDR3 reads CASNDRGSPWGYTF. In nucleotides, the CDR3 is TGTGCCAGCAACGACAGGGGATCCCCCTGGGGCTACACCTTC.

The CDR3 sequence: CASSHPPAGMVDTQYF. The CDR3 DNA sequence: TGTGCCAGCAGCCATCCCCCAGCGGGGATGGTGGATACGCAGTATTTT. The chain combines TRBV9 with TRBJ2-3; TRBD2 aligns across 7 bases. J gave up 6 bases and V 4 bases, and 14 bases lay outside the gene matches. CDR1 SGDLS and CDR2 YYNGEE come from the germline V gene. The CDR3 spans 16 residues.

The chain is built from TRBV19 and TRBJ2-1; 7 bases are a match to TRBD2. The CDR3 runs to 13 residues. V lost 3 bases, J lost 7 bases, and 3 bases stayed unmatched. Germline V gives CDR1 LNHDA, CDR2 SQIVND (reference sequence). The CDR3 DNA reads as TGTGCCAGTAGTATGGGGGGGACTAATGAGCAGTTCTTC. Encoded protein: CASSMGGTNEQFF.

The chain recombines TRBV7-8 with TRBJ2-7, with 10 nucleotides matching TRBD1. This CDR3 has 15 amino acids. In germline, CDR1 is SGHVS, CDR2 FQNEAQ. The V segment lost 5 bases and the J segment 2 bases; nucleotides outside the gene matches: 6. CDR3 bases: TGTGCCAGCAGCATGGACAGGGGGTACCCCTACGAGCAGTACTTC. Its protein product is CASSMDRGYPYEQYF. Variable domain in full (rest from reference TRBV7-8 and TRBJ2-7): GAGVSQSPRYKVAKRGQDVALRCDPISGHVSLFWYQQALGQGPEFLTYFQNEAQLDKSGLPSDRFFAERPEGSVSTLKIQRTQQEDSAVYLCASSMDRGYPYEQYFGPGTRLTVT.

The chain recombines TRBV11-2 with TRBJ2-3; no firm D call. The V end lost 11 bases, the J end lost 6 bases, and 3 bases lay between the germline ends. The germline gives CDR1 SGHAT, CDR2 FQNNGV. This CDR3 has 8 residues. The DNA for the CDR3 is TGTGCCTCTGATACGCAGTATTTT. Protein product: CASDTQYF.

This chain connects TRBV4-1 to TRBJ1-5, with TRBD1 identical over 7 bases. The CDR3 has 16 residues. CDR1 is MGHRA, CDR2 YSYEKL, per germline. Losses at the gene ends were 4 bases for V and 0 bases for J; bases not matched to a gene: 6. CDR3 sequence reads: CASSPGQAYSNQPQHF. CDR3 nucleotide sequence: TGCGCCAGCAGCCCCGGACAGGCTTATAGCAATCAGCCCCAGCATTTT.

The gene calls are TRBV27 and TRBJ1-4; D gene uncertain. Germline CDR1 is MNHEY and CDR2 is SMNVEV (reference sequence). V was trimmed by 7 bases and J by 10 bases, leaving 19 bases between them. This CDR3 region has 14 residues. CDR3 nucleotides: TGTGCCAGCACCACCCTTGACTGGAACTCAAAACTGTTTTTT. This gives the protein CASTTLDWNSKLFF.

The V and J genes are TRBV10-3 and TRBJ1-2; TRBD1 aligns across 8 bases. CDR1 and CDR2 from the germline V gene are ENHRY and SYGVKD. The CDR3 is 15 amino acids. Losses at the gene ends were 5 bases for V and 7 bases for J; bases not matched to a gene: 12. The CDR3 bases are TGTGCCATCAGTCTTAACGACAGGGGCGTATTTGGCTACACCTTC. It is translated as CAISLNDRGVFGYTF.

J is TRBJ2-1 and V is TRBV27, with 12 bases aligning to TRBD2. From germline, CDR1 is MNHEY and CDR2 SMNVEV (reference sequence). The CDR3 runs to 13 residues. J lost 7 bases, V lost 6 bases, and 1 base had no gene match. CDR3 residues: CASRTSGGNEQFF. The DNA for the CDR3 is TGTGCCAGCAGGACTAGCGGGGGTAATGAGCAGTTCTTC.